Listed below are T cell receptor beta chains from one sample, sequenced in a study of T cells in Graves' hyperthyroidism and ophthalmopathy. TCRdb used MiXCR to reprocess the multiplex PCR reads, holding one entry per CDR3 protein. The sample has 690,000 or so distinct CDR3 sequences, around a sixth seen once. What was sequenced was blood. These receptors came from a woman aged 50 to 60 with Graves' hyperthyroidism that later progressed to Graves' ophthalmopathy. The conserved cysteine and the conserved F or W are not part of the CDR3 here.

J gene: TRBJ2-3; V gene: TRBV19; CDR3 protein: ASSDRGVTDTQY
J gene: TRBJ1-5; V gene: TRBV6-5; CDR3 protein: ASRLRQGAVDQPQH
J gene: TRBJ1-2; V gene: TRBV3-1; CDR3 protein: ASSQQGQGRGYT
J gene: TRBJ2-1; V gene: TRBV5-1; CDR3 protein: ASSLAGTSNNEQF
J gene: TRBJ2-3; V gene: TRBV6-5; CDR3 protein: ASSYADLGGSDTQY
J gene: TRBJ2-7; V gene: TRBV12-3/TRBV12-4; CDR3 protein: ASGGFYEQY
J gene: TRBJ2-5; V gene: TRBV11-3; CDR3 protein: ASSPGLAGVIQETQY
J gene: TRBJ2-5; V gene: TRBV18; CDR3 protein: ASSLDQPSTFQY
J gene: TRBJ1-3; V gene: TRBV7-8; CDR3 protein: ASSFWRGQGSGNTIY
J gene: TRBJ2-3; V gene: TRBV20-1; CDR3 protein: SARAPTGWTDTQY
J gene: TRBJ2-1; V gene: TRBV12-3/TRBV12-4; CDR3 protein: ASTTSGVYNEQF
J gene: TRBJ1-1; V gene: TRBV7-9; CDR3 protein: ASSPMPREDTEAF
J gene: TRBJ2-3; V gene: TRBV4-1; CDR3 protein: ASGEVATSTDTQY
J gene: TRBJ1-1; V gene: TRBV11-2; CDR3 protein: ASSLDGTITEAF
J gene: TRBJ1-1; V gene: TRBV4-1; CDR3 protein: ASSQEPIGGRKAF
J gene: TRBJ1-2; V gene: TRBV9; CDR3 protein: ASSADARANYGYT
J gene: TRBJ2-7; V gene: TRBV5-1; CDR3 protein: ASSLGVGLANYEQY
J gene: TRBJ1-2; V gene: TRBV9; CDR3 protein: ASSEGGQSTYGYT
J gene: TRBJ2-1; V gene: TRBV3-1; CDR3 protein: ASRGSGGNYNEQF
J gene: TRBJ2-2; V gene: TRBV7-7; CDR3 protein: ASSPGTGNTGELF
J gene: TRBJ2-1; V gene: TRBV6-1; CDR3 protein: ASRAGVLYNEQF
J gene: TRBJ2-7; V gene: TRBV7-2; CDR3 protein: ASSQSLGGLAGGPFHEQY
J gene: TRBJ1-2; V gene: TRBV14; CDR3 protein: ASSQDQTGAGGYT
J gene: TRBJ1-3; V gene: TRBV7-9; CDR3 protein: ASSLSGGIAGNTIY
J gene: TRBJ1-1; V gene: TRBV6-2/TRBV6-3; CDR3 protein: ASSYSMGQTNTEAF
J gene: TRBJ1-4; V gene: TRBV30; CDR3 protein: ACRTGRWEKLF
J gene: TRBJ1-4; V gene: TRBV4-2; CDR3 protein: ASSLTRLSITEKLF
J gene: TRBJ2-4; V gene: TRBV7-9; CDR3 protein: ASTNRGGYIQY
J gene: TRBJ1-1; V gene: TRBV19; CDR3 protein: ASSIGSGGEIGTEAF
J gene: TRBJ2-3; V gene: TRBV3-1; CDR3 protein: ASSQRSAADTQY